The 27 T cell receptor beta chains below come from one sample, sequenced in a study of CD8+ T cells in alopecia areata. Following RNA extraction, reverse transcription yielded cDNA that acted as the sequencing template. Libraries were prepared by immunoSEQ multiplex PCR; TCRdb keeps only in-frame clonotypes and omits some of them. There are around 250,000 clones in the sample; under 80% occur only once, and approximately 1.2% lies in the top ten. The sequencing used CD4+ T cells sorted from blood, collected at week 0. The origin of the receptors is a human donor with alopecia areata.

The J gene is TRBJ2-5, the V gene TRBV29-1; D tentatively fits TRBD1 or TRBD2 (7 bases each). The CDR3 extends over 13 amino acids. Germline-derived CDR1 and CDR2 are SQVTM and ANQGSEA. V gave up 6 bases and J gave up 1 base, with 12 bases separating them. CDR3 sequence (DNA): TGCAGCGTCGGGGGGACAGTCCAAGAGACCCAGTACTTC. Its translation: CSVGGTVQETQYF. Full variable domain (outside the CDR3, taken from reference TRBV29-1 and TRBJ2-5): SAVISQKPSRDICQRGTSLTIQCQVDSQVTMMFWYRQQPGQSLTLIATANQGSEATYESGFVIDKFPISRPNLTFSTLTVSNMSPEDSSIYLCSVGGTVQETQYFGPGTRLLVL.

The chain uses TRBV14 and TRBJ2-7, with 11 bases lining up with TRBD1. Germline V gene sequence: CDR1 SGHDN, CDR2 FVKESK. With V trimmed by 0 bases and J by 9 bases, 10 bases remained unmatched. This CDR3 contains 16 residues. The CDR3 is CASSQETEGQGVWQYF. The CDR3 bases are TGTGCCAGCAGCCAAGAAACAGAGGGACAGGGGGTTTGGCAGTACTTC.

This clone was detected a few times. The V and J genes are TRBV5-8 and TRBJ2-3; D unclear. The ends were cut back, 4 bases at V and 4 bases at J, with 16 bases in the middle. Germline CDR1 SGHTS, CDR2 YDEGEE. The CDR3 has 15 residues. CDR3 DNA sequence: TGTGCCAGCAGCCCAGCCGGGTCTCAGGCAGATACGCAGTATTTT. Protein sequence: CASSPAGSQADTQYF.

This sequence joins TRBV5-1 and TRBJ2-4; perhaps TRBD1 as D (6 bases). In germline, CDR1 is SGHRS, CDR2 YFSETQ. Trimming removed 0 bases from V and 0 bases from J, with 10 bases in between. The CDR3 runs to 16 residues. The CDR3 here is CASSLATGLAKNIQYF. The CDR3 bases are TGCGCCAGCAGCTTGGCTACAGGGCTAGCCAAAAACATTCAGTACTTC.

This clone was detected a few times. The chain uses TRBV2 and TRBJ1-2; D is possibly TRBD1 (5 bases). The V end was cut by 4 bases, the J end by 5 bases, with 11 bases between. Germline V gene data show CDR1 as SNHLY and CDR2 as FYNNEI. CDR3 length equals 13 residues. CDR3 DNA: TGTGCCAGCAGTGTATCACAGGAGTATGGCTACACCTTC. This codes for CASSVSQEYGYTF.

CDR3 nucleotides: TGTGCCACCAGCAGAGGCCGGGATGAAAAACTGTTTTTT. It codes for CATSRGRDEKLFF. The chain has TRBV15 and TRBJ1-4; D is unclear. Germline V lookup: CDR1 LNHNV, CDR2 YYDKDF (reference sequence). Trimming removed 1 base at V and 6 bases at J, with 6 bases between. The CDR3 is 13 residues long.

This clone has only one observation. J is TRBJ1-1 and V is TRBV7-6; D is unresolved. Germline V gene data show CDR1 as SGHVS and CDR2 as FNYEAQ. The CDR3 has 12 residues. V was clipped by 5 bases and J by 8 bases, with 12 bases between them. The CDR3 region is CASSPWEQEAFF. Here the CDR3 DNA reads TGTGCCAGCAGCCCCTGGGAGCAGGAAGCTTTCTTT.

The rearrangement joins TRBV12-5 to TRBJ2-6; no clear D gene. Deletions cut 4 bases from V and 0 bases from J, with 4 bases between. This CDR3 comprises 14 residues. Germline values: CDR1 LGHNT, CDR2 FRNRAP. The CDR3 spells CASGSLSGANVLTF. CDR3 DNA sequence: TGTGCTAGTGGTTCCCTCTCTGGGGCCAACGTCCTGACTTTC.

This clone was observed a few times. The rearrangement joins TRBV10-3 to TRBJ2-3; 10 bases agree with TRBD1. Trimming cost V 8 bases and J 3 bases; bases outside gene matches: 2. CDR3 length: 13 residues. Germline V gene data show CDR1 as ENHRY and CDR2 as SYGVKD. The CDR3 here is CAIGQGGTDTQYF. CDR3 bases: TGTGCCATCGGACAGGGGGGGACAGATACGCAGTATTTT.

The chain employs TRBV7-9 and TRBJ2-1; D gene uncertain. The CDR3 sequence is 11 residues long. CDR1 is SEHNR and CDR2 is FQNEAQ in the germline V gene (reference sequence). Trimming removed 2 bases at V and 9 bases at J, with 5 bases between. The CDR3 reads CASSLFGEQFF. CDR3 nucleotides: TGTGCCAGCAGCTTATTCGGTGAGCAGTTCTTC.

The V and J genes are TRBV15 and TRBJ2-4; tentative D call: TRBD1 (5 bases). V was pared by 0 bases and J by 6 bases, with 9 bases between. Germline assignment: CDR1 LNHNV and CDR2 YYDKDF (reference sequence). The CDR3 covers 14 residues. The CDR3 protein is CATSRDQGLNIQYF. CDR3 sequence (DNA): TGTGCCACCAGCAGAGATCAGGGTCTAAACATTCAGTACTTC.

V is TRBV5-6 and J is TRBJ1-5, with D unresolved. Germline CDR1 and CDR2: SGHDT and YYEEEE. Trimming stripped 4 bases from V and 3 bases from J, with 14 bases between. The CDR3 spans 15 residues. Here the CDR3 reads CASSPGPGNNQPQHF. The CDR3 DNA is TGTGCCAGCAGCCCAGGACCGGGGAACAATCAGCCCCAGCATTTT.

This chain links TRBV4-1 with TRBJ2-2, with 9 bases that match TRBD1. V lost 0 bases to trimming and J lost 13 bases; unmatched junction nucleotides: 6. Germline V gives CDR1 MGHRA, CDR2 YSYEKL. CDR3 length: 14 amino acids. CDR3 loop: CASSQEATGGTLFF. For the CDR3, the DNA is TGCGCCAGCAGCCAAGAGGCGACAGGGGGGACGCTGTTTTTT.

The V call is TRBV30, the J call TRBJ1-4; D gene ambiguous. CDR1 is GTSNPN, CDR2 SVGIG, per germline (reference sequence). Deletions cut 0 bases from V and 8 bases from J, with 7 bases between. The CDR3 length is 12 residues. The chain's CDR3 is CAWSVYPEKLFF. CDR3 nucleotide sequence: TGTGCCTGGAGTGTATACCCCGAAAAACTGTTTTTT.

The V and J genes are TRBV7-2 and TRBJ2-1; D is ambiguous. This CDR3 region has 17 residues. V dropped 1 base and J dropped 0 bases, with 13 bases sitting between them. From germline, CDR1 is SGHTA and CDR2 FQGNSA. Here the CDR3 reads CASSLVRITSSYNEQFF. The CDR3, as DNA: TGTGCCAGCAGCTTAGTGAGGATAACAAGCTCCTACAATGAGCAGTTCTTC.

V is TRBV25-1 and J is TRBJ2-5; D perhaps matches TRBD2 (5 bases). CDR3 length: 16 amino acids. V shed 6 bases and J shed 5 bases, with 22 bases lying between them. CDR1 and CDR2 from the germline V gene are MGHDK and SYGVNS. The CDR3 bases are TGTGCCAGCAGCCCTAACTCGATAACCCGAGGGGAGACCCAGTACTTC. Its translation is CASSPNSITRGETQYF.

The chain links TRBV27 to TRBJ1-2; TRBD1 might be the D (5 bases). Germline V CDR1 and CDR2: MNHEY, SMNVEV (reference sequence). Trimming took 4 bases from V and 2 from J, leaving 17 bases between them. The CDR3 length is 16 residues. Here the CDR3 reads CASSSQGHALNYGYTF. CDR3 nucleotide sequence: TGTGCCAGCAGTTCCCAGGGCCATGCCCTCAACTATGGCTACACCTTC.

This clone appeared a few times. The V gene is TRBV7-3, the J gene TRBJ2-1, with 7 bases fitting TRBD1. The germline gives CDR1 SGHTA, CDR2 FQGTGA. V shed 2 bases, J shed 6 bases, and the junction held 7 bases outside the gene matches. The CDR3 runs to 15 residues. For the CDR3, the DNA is TGTGCCAGCAGCTTAGTAGGGGGCATCGGCAATGAGCAGTTCTTC. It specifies CASSLVGGIGNEQFF.

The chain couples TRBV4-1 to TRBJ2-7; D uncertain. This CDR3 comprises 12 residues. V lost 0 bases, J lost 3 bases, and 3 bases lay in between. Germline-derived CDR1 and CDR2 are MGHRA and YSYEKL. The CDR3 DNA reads TGCGCCAGCAGCCAAGAGGGCTACGAGCAGTACTTC. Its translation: CASSQEGYEQYF.

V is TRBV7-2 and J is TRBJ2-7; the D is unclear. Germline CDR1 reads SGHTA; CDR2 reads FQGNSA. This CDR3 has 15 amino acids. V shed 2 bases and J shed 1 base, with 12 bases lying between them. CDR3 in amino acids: CASSLPPLGSYEQYF. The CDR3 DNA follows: TGTGCCAGCAGCTTACCCCCGCTAGGGTCCTACGAGCAGTACTTC.

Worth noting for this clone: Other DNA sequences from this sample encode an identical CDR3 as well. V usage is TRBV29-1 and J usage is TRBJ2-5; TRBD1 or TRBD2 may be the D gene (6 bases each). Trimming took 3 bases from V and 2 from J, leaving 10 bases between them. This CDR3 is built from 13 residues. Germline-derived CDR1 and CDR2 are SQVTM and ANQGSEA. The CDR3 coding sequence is TGCAGCGTTGAGAGGGGGGCACAAGAGACCCAGTACTTC. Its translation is CSVERGAQETQYF.

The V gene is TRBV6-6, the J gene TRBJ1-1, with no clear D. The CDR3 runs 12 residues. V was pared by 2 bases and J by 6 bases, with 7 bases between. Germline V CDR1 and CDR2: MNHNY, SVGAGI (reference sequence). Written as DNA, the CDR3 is TGTGCCAGCAGTTACGACCGGGCTGAAGCTTTCTTT. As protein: CASSYDRAEAFF.

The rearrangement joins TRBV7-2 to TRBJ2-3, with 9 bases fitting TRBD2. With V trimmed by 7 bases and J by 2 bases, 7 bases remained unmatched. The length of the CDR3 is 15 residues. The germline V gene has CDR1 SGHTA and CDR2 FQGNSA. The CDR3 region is CASTLAGYSTDTQYF. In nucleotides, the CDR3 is TGTGCCAGCACCCTAGCGGGGTACTCCACAGATACGCAGTATTTT.

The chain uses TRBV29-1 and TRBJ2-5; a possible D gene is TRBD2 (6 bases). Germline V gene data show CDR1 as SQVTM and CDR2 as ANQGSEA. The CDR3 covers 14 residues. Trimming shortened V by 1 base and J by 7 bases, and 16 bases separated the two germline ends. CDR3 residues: CSVEVGASVGTQYF. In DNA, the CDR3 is TGCAGCGTTGAAGTTGGGGCTAGCGTTGGGACCCAGTACTTC.

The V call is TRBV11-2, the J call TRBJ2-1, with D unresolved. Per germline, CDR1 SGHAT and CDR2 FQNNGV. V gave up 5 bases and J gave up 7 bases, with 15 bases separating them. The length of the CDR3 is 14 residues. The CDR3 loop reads CASSPGPFLNEQFF. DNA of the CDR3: TGTGCCAGCAGCCCCGGACCATTTTTGAATGAGCAGTTCTTC.

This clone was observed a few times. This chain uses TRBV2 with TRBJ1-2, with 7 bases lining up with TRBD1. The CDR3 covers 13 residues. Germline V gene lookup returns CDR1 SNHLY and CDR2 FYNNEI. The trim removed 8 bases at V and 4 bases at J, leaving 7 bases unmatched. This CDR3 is CASFGQAGYGYTF. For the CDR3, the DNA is TGTGCCAGCTTCGGACAGGCGGGCTATGGCTACACCTTC. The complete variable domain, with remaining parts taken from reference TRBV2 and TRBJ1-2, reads EPEVTQTPSHQVTQMGQEVILRCVPISNHLYFYWYRQILGQKVEFLVSFYNNEISEKSEIFDDQFSVERPDGSNFTLKIRSTKLEDSAMYFCASFGQAGYGYTFGSGTRLTVV.

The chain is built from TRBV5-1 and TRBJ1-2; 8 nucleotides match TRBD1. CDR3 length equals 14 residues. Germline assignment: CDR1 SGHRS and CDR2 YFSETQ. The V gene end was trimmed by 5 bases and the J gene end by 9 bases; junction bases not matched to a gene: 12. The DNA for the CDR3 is TGCGCCAGCAGACTTCAGGGGGCGGCGGAAAGCTACACCTTC. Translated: CASRLQGAAESYTF.